These 27 T cell receptor beta chains were all obtained from the same sample, sequenced in a study of blood T cell repertoires in COVID-19. Assay used: immunoSEQ multiplex PCR; TCRdb lists only in-frame clones, some missing. The sample yields about 120,000 clones, around 89% seen once. Material for sequencing was peripheral blood. The receptors were sampled from a woman aged 60-75 years with COVID-19, enrolled during active disease.

The chain is built from TRBV6-5 and TRBJ2-2; weak D call: TRBD1 (6 bases). The CDR3 is 13 amino acids. V lost 7 bases, J lost 6 bases, and 12 bases lay in between. Germline-derived CDR1 and CDR2 are MNHEY and SVGAGI. The CDR3 reads CASTRNRAGELFF. CDR3 DNA: TGTGCCAGCACTCGAAACAGGGCCGGGGAGCTGTTTTTT.

The V and J genes are TRBV30 and TRBJ1-2; 12 nucleotides match TRBD1. Germline lookup yields CDR1 GTSNPN and CDR2 SVGIG (reference sequence). J was trimmed by 7 bases and V by 3 bases; bases with no gene match: 3. The CDR3 has 13 amino acids. The CDR3 DNA follows: TGTGCCTGGAGACGGGACAGGGGGCCTGGCTACACCTTC. Its translation: CAWRRDRGPGYTF.

The chain uses TRBV9 and TRBJ1-2, with TRBD1 matching 8 bases. After removal of 2 bases from V and 1 base from J, the junction contained 7 bases not matched to a gene. The CDR3 sequence is 16 residues long. Germline CDR1 and CDR2: SGDLS and YYNGEE. The CDR3 spells CASSVEQGARNYGYTF. CDR3 bases: TGTGCCAGCAGCGTGGAGCAGGGGGCGCGTAACTATGGCTACACCTTC.

This rearrangement joins TRBV2 to TRBJ2-7; maybe TRBD2 (7 bases). CDR1 is SNHLY and CDR2 is FYNNEI in the germline V gene. Between the trimmed V and J ends, which lost 2 bases and 2 bases, there was a span of 13 bases. The CDR3 runs to 15 residues. CDR3 in DNA: TGTGCCAGCAGTGAACGTAGGGGGGGCCCCTACGAGCAGTACTTC. It is translated as CASSERRGGPYEQYF.

The rearrangement joins TRBV10-3 to TRBJ1-3; unclear D gene. This CDR3 is built from 13 residues. The V and J ends lost 11 bases and 0 bases respectively, with 11 bases between them. Germline values: CDR1 ENHRY, CDR2 SYGVKD. The CDR3 DNA follows: TGTGCCGCCACGGAGTACTCTGGAAACACCATATATTTT. It encodes CAATEYSGNTIYF.

The rearrangement joins TRBV2 to TRBJ1-1; TRBD1 matches at 7 bases. The germline gives CDR1 SNHLY, CDR2 FYNNEI. The CDR3 is made up of 14 amino acids. V lost 8 bases and J lost 3; bases outside the gene matches: 9. This chain's CDR3 is CASQGKGADTEAFF. The CDR3 DNA reads TGTGCCAGCCAGGGGAAGGGGGCGGACACTGAAGCTTTCTTT.

This chain connects TRBV7-2 to TRBJ1-2; 8 bases are a match to TRBD1. This CDR3 comprises 14 residues. The junction had 8 bases not matched to a gene; V was cut back by 3 bases and J by 8 bases. CDR1 is SGHTA, CDR2 FQGNSA, per germline. The CDR3 protein is CASSLGPGGRGYTF. DNA of the CDR3: TGTGCCAGCAGCTTGGGTCCAGGGGGCAGGGGCTACACCTTC.

This sequence joins TRBV14 and TRBJ1-2, with D unclear. The germline V and J ends were trimmed by 0 bases and 9 bases, with 14 bases remaining between them. Germline CDR1 is SGHDN and CDR2 is FVKESK. CDR3 size: 14 residues. The CDR3 region is CASSQDRRDWSYTF. For the CDR3, the DNA is TGTGCCAGCAGCCAAGATCGTCGGGATTGGAGCTACACCTTC.

The V call is TRBV7-7, the J call TRBJ2-2; D possibly corresponds to TRBD1 (7 bases). V was cut by 1 base and J by 4 bases, with 10 bases left in between. CDR3 length: 15 amino acids. Germline V gene lookup returns CDR1 SSHAT and CDR2 FNYEAQ (reference sequence). The CDR3 reads CASSLVQGGTGELFF. The CDR3 DNA sequence: TGTGCCAGCAGCTTAGTGCAGGGGGGCACCGGGGAGCTGTTTTTT. Complete variable domain (other parts from reference TRBV7-7 and TRBJ2-2): GAGVSQSPRYKVTKRGQDVTLRCDPISSHATLYWYQQALGQGPEFLTYFNYEAQPDKSGLPSDRFSAERPEGSISTLTIQRTEQRDSAMYRCASSLVQGGTGELFFGEGSRLTVL.

The chain combines TRBV7-6 with TRBJ2-1; 8 bases are a match to TRBD1. Germline V gives CDR1 SGHVS, CDR2 FNYEAQ. The CDR3 length is 17 residues. The V gene end was trimmed by 5 bases and the J gene end by 7 bases; junction bases not matched to a gene: 16. CDR3 sequence: CASSPRRPGQGANEQFF. CDR3 nucleotide sequence: TGTGCCAGCAGCCCCCGAAGGCCTGGGCAGGGGGCAAATGAGCAGTTCTTC.

This clone was recorded once. The chain links TRBV2 to TRBJ1-2; the match to TRBD1 covers 7 bases. The CDR3 runs to 14 residues. V gave up 7 bases and J gave up 6 bases; unmatched junction bases: 11. CDR1 and CDR2 (germline): SNHLY, FYNNEI. CDR3 sequence reads: CASTPPGQRNGYTF. Written as DNA, the CDR3 is TGTGCCAGCACTCCCCCGGGACAGCGGAATGGCTACACCTTC.

The rearrangement uses TRBV19 and TRBJ1-2; D not certain. Trimming took 5 bases from V and 4 from J, leaving 11 bases between them. CDR3 length: 13 amino acids. The germline gives CDR1 LNHDA, CDR2 SQIVND (reference sequence). The CDR3 here is CASSSFQVYGYTF. CDR3 sequence (DNA): TGTGCCAGTAGTTCCTTTCAGGTCTATGGCTACACCTTC.

The gene calls are TRBV3-1 (or the pseudogene TRBV3-2) and TRBJ2-7; 9 bases are shared with TRBD2. The CDR3 length is 17 residues. Trimming at V came to 0 bases and at J to 7 bases, leaving 13 bases not matched to a gene. Looked up from germline, CDR1 is LGHDT and CDR2 is YNNKEL (reference sequence). In DNA, the CDR3 is TGTGCCAGCAGCCAAGACCCCCTTGGCGGGGGGGCGGAAGAGCAGTACTTC. Protein sequence: CASSQDPLGGGAEEQYF.

This clone was detected a few times. The J gene is TRBJ1-5, the V gene TRBV6-2 or TRBV6-3; D might be TRBD1 (6 bases). Germline V gene sequence: CDR1 MNHEY, CDR2 SVGEGT. V shed 5 bases and J shed 7 bases, with 21 bases lying between them. The CDR3 length is 16 residues. CDR3 protein: CASSQPGRRGNQPQHF. Here the CDR3 DNA reads TGTGCCAGCAGTCAACCGGGACGCAGGGGAAACCAGCCCCAGCATTTT.

The chain's CDR3 is CASLKGGQETQYF. Here the CDR3 DNA reads TGTGCAAGCCTCAAAGGGGGCCAAGAGACCCAGTACTTC. The V gene is TRBV11-2, the J gene TRBJ2-5; a possible D gene is TRBD1 (6 bases). CDR3 length equals 13 residues. The germline CDR1 and CDR2 sequences are SGHAT and FQNNGV.

The V gene is TRBV4-3, the J gene TRBJ1-1; maybe TRBD1 (6 bases). CDR1 and CDR2 from the germline V gene are LGHNA and YSLEER. The CDR3 is 15 residues long. The V end lost 0 bases, the J end lost 2 bases, and 10 bases lay between the germline ends. For the CDR3, the DNA is TGCGCCAGCAGCCAAGAAGCACAGGGTAACACTGAAGCTTTCTTT. The encoded protein is CASSQEAQGNTEAFF.

The chain joins TRBV7-3 to TRBJ2-1; 8 bases map to TRBD2. Germline lookup yields CDR1 SGHTA and CDR2 FQGTGA. V lost 1 base, J lost 8 bases, and 7 bases stayed unmatched. This CDR3 spans 15 amino acids. The CDR3 region has the DNA TGTGCCAGCAGCTTAAACGGGGGGGCCTTCGATGAGCAGTTCTTC. Protein product: CASSLNGGAFDEQFF.

V gene TRBV19 combines with J gene TRBJ1-5; TRBD1 might be the D (6 bases). Germline values: CDR1 LNHDA, CDR2 SQIVND (reference sequence). Trimming removed 6 bases at V and 3 bases at J, with 12 bases between. The CDR3 loop spans 14 amino acids. For the CDR3, the DNA is TGTGCCAGTAGCCTAGACAGGTTCAATCAGCCCCAGCATTTT. It codes for CASSLDRFNQPQHF.

The chain uses TRBV27 and TRBJ1-6; D might be TRBD1 (6 bases). Trimming left V 2 bases short and J 5 bases short, with 7 bases between. This CDR3 is 14 amino acids long. Germline lookup yields CDR1 MNHEY and CDR2 SMNVEV (reference sequence). CDR3 sequence: CASSLRQDNSPLHF. The CDR3 nucleotides are TGTGCCAGCAGTTTAAGACAGGATAATTCACCCCTCCACTTT.

V gene TRBV10-3 combines with J gene TRBJ1-1; TRBD1 aligns across 8 bases. The CDR3 consists of 14 residues. V lost 6 bases and J lost 3; bases outside the gene matches: 6. Germline-derived CDR1 and CDR2 are ENHRY and SYGVKD. As DNA, the CDR3 is TGTGCCATCAGCCGACAGGGACAGGACACTGAAGCTTTCTTT. Amino acids: CAISRQGQDTEAFF.

The chain is built from TRBV11-2 and TRBJ2-3, with 9 positions matching TRBD1. The germline V gene encodes CDR1 SGHAT and CDR2 FQNNGV. This CDR3 contains 15 residues. Unmatched junction bases numbered 6, after V lost 5 bases and J lost 3 bases. CDR3: CASSLGQGRTDTQYF. In DNA form, the CDR3 reads TGTGCCAGCAGCCTTGGACAGGGGAGGACAGATACGCAGTATTTT.

This clone was detected only a few times. The J gene is TRBJ2-1, the V gene TRBV7-3; possibly TRBD2 for D (6 bases). The V and J ends lost 2 bases and 3 bases respectively, with 11 bases between them. The CDR3 sequence is 15 residues long. Germline V gene lookup returns CDR1 SGHTA and CDR2 FQGTGA. The chain's CDR3 is CASSLFAGSYNEQFF. The CDR3 DNA reads TGTGCCAGCAGCTTATTTGCGGGGAGCTACAATGAGCAGTTCTTC.

The chain combines TRBV5-6 with TRBJ1-5; 8 nucleotides line up with TRBD1. The V gene's germline CDR1 is SGHDT and CDR2 YYEEEE. This CDR3 is built from 18 residues. V lost 4 bases, J lost 6 bases, and 18 bases stayed unmatched. The CDR3 loop reads CASSRKNHRGSLGQPQHF. The CDR3 nucleotides read TGTGCCAGCAGCCGGAAAAACCACAGGGGGAGTCTAGGTCAGCCCCAGCATTTT.

The V and J genes are TRBV11-2 and TRBJ2-2, with a weak D call TRBD2 (6 bases). The CDR3 contains 15 residues. Per the germline V gene, CDR1 is SGHAT and CDR2 is FQNNGV. V was cut by 3 bases and J by 7 bases, with 15 bases left in between. CDR3 residues: CASSFVLGLDGELFF. In DNA form, the CDR3 reads TGTGCCAGCAGCTTTGTGCTGGGACTGGACGGGGAGCTGTTTTTT. Looking up the rest from reference TRBV11-2 and TRBJ2-2 gives the full variable domain: EAGVAQSPRYKIIEKRQSVAFWCNPISGHATLYWYQQILGQGPKLLIQFQNNGVVDDSQLPKDRFSAERLKGVDSTLKIQPAKLEDSAVYLCASSFVLGLDGELFFGEGSRLTVL.

This clone was detected a few times. This chain links TRBV19 with TRBJ1-2; weak D call: TRBD1 (5 bases). V lost 4 bases and J lost 4, with 19 bases in between. This CDR3 spans 16 amino acids. Germline lookup yields CDR1 LNHDA and CDR2 SQIVND (reference sequence). Written as DNA, the CDR3 is TGTGCCAGTAGTACGACTAGGCGGAGGGGACTCTATGGCTACACCTTC. As protein: CASSTTRRRGLYGYTF.

The gene calls are TRBV2 and TRBJ1-3, with D tentatively TRBD1 (5 bases). V was pared by 1 base and J by 0 bases, with 7 bases between. Germline CDR1 is SNHLY and CDR2 is FYNNEI. This CDR3 comprises 15 residues. The CDR3 DNA follows: TGTGCCAGCAGTGAAGTCAGGGTCTCTGGAAACACCATATATTTT. Its protein product is CASSEVRVSGNTIYF.

CDR3 bases: TGTGCCAGCAGCTCGGCGGGGGGCTCTCACAATGAGCAGTTCTTC. This gives the protein CASSSAGGSHNEQFF. The chain has TRBV7-2 and TRBJ2-1, with 8 bases fitting TRBD2. J gave up 5 bases and V 4 bases, and 7 bases lay outside the gene matches. The CDR3 loop spans 15 amino acids. Germline values: CDR1 SGHTA, CDR2 FQGNSA.